The T cell receptor (beta chain) under discussion was sequenced for a study of patients and donors after allogeneic stem cell transplantation. The CDR3 sequence is 17 residues long. V lost 0 bases and J lost 0, with 9 bases in between. The germline gives CDR1 SGHVS, CDR2 FQNEAQ. TCRdb re-analysed the RT-PCR reads in MiXCR, keeping a single row per CDR3 protein. Of more than 20,000 distinct CDR3 sequences in the sample, 40% to 45% were seen once. This sequence originates from a human donor who was either an allogeneic HSCT recipient or a stem cell or donor lymphocyte infusion donor (not recorded which). It is not recorded whose cells these are; they may come from a transplant donor. The sequenced sample was blood, either unsorted or a sorted T cell fraction (not recorded which). The rearrangement uses TRBV7-8 and TRBJ1-6; D uncertain. The CDR3 sequence: CASSLASKSSYNSPLHF. The CDR3 region has the DNA TGTGCCAGCAGCTTAGCGAGCAAGAGCTCCTATAATTCACCCCTCCACTTT. Full variable domain (outside the CDR3, taken from reference TRBV7-8 and TRBJ1-6): GAGVSQSPRYKVAKRGQDVALRCDPISGHVSLFWYQQALGQGPEFLTYFQNEAQLDKSGLPSDRFFAERPEGSVSTLKIQRTQQEDSAVYLCASSLASKSSYNSPLHFGNGTRLTVT.